This entry concerns a single TCR beta chain. Positive CCR7 selection of CD45RO-negative cells yielded the naive CD8 cells, and terminally differentiated effector memory CD45RA+ cells were excluded. This entry is derived from a study of shared clonotypes between healthy human individuals. Trimming at V came to 4 bases and at J to 4 bases, leaving 7 bases not matched to a gene. The CDR3 length is 14 residues. Looked up from germline, CDR1 is SGHTA and CDR2 is FQGNSA. Several immunoSEQ 96-well plates shared each subset's DNA, each plate a replicate. Produced via immunoSEQ multiplex PCR; TCRdb's table is partial and in-frame only. The sample lists 2 million to 2.5 million clones; around 93% were seen once.

V usage is TRBV7-2 and J usage is TRBJ2-7, with 7 positions matching TRBD1. This clonotype was sampled from a young man in good health. Some clones in this sample may be carry-over from other donors' samples. The sample consisted of naive CD8+ T cells from PBMCs. The CDR3, as DNA: TGTGCCAGCAGCTCGTCCCGGGACAGATACGAGCAGTACTTC. This translates into CASSSSRDRYEQYF.